The sequence of this T cell receptor beta chain was determined in a study of vaccination and CD4 T cells after COVID-19 (dated by TCRdb to 2022 to 2024). About the full investigation: Convalescent patients had a positive SARS-CoV-2 result on nasal swab PCR, and of these patients, nine had mild disease and one had severe disease. The convalescent cohort comprised six males and four females, including two Hispanic individuals, seven Caucasians, two Asians and one multiracial person. Overlapping spike peptide pools from SARS-CoV-2 and from the common cold coronaviruses HCoV-NL63, HCoV-OC43 and HCoV-229E were used as culture stimuli. Post-vaccine blood samples were taken a median of about 72 days after the second vaccine dose, with a range of about 12 to 250 days. The spike-specific CD4+ TCR repertoire was compared before and after mRNA vaccination in over 9 COVID-19 convalescent patients and a handful of infection-naive healthy vaccine recipients. Participants received two doses of either the Pfizer-BioNTech BNT162b2 vaccine (n=8) or the Moderna mRNA-1273 vaccine (n=2). Post-COVID blood samples were collected from convalescent patients a median of approximately 100 days after diagnosis, with a range of roughly 30 to 161 days. Control cultures used a CEFX viral epitope pool as positive control, an HIV-1 Nef peptide pool as negative control, or no peptide.

This specimen's treatment or condition label, per the study, means: approximately 11-day PBMC culture with coronavirus spike peptide pools or control peptides (ViraFEST assay). The study used the ViraFEST assay, which expanded antigen-specific T cells with peptide pools and then identified expanded clonotypes by TCR sequencing. Positive SARS-CoV-2 PCR tests in the convalescent patients dated from March to December 2020, before Alpha, Beta and Delta variants emerged in the United States. Each well held 2.2 million or so PBMCs cultured in IMDM containing roughly 5.5% human AB serum and roughly 9.7 IU/ml IL-2, with around 9.7 ug/ml peptide pools added. On days 3 and 7, half of the culture medium was replaced with fresh IL-2-containing medium. CD4+ T cells were isolated after about nine days of culture through negative selection using the EasySep CD4+ T cell isolation kit. PBMCs were separated from whole blood using Ficoll-Paque Plus gradient centrifugation and then either used fresh or cryopreserved at -140C. In general, triplicate wells were set up for every culture condition.

The protocol used for the library was PCR. TCR sequencing of DNA from cultured CD4+ T cells used the Oncomine TCR Beta short-read assay at the Johns Hopkins FTIC core. Genomic DNA was extracted from the cultured CD4+ T cells with the QIAamp micro DNA kit. Oncomine TCR Beta libraries from cultured CD4+ T cells were pooled using unique dual indexes and sequenced on an Illumina iSeq 100. In the original analysis: Non-productive sequences were removed, and CDR3s not starting with C, not ending with F or W, or shorter than 7 amino acids were discarded. Antigen-specific clonotypes were identified with the MANAFEST web application by comparing peptide-stimulated wells with reference and other culture wells. For a clone to be called positive, the clone needed an FDR below 0.05, an odds ratio above 5, and a productive frequency above 0.1% in at least two of three replicate wells. Cross-reactive clonotypes were defined as significantly expanded in both SARS-CoV-2 spike wells and at least one common cold coronavirus spike condition. Similarity between CDR3 sequences was evaluated in R version 3.6.1 using Levenshtein distances (stringdist) and unrooted phylogenetic trees (ape). TCRdb redid the processing of the public reads, applying fastp at Q25 and MiXCR, and retained in-frame beta chains. Each CDR3 protein appears once, grouped with its most common genes and DNA. The V and J calls shown here were made by TCRdb, not taken from the authors' results. The sample table records 14,000 or so distinct CDR3 sequences; over 65% of these occur just once. About 20% of the sample goes to the ten largest clones.

Comments on this clonotype: Its cognate antigen has yet to be identified. No much larger clonotype is one base removed from it; base qualities were not supplied.

V and J are truncated by 9 bases and 7 bases respectively, leaving an intervening sequence of 18 bases. Reading from cysteine to phenylalanine, the CDR3 counts 13 amino acids. CDR3 DNA only is kept here, 39 bases in frame from base 1. Here is what the overall study found, with its caveats: Of the vaccine-specific clones in convalescent patients, 304 of 307, or nearly all, reacted only to SARS-CoV-2 spike and did not cross-react with common cold coronaviruses. The median count of SARS-CoV-2-reactive clonotypes went up from 20 to 25 after infection to more than 30 after vaccination, although the change was not significant. Among convalescent patients, a median around 89% of the SARS-CoV-2-reactive clones seen after vaccination appeared only after vaccination, which suggests priming specific to the vaccine. Relatively few convalescent patients were included in the study, and early timepoints after natural infection were not analyzed.

The TCR was taken from a human donor who had recovered from COVID-19. The rearrangement combines TRBV12-3 or TRBV12-4 with TRBJ1-1; a tentative D call is TRBD1 (6 bases match). Sequencing was performed on CD4+ T cells from blood, cultured in vitro. The nucleotide sequence is given as TGTGCCAGTACCCCTAACAGGGAACGTGAAGCTTTCTTT. This gives the protein CASTPNREREAFF.